The sequence of this T cell receptor beta chain was determined in a study of Graves' ophthalmopathy and Graves' hyperthyroidism. Included hyperthyroidism patients were aged 18 to 65 and newly diagnosed (under 2 months' duration). Excluded were patients with other autoimmune diseases, uncontrolled infections, pregnancy or lactation. Trimming removed 1 base at V and 3 bases at J, with 4 bases between. The CDR3 spans 11 residues. Germline CDR1 reads GTSNPN; CDR2 reads SVGIG (reference sequence). This clonotype has a handful of counts. Its matching antigen is unknown. Whole-study findings and limits: Its predictions of ophthalmopathy progression gave the model 60% to 71% sensitivity and approximately 72% specificity. Most thyroid clonotypes with frequency above 0.001 were detected in blood too.

The TCR beta CDR3 regions underwent amplification from RNA transcripts. The first round was an RT-PCR with HTBI primers, and the second round was a multiplex PCR. TCRdb fed the multiplex PCR reads into MiXCR, producing one record per CDR3 protein. The table shows approximately 1.2 million distinct CDR3 sequences, with about 35% occurring only once. The source material was peripheral blood or thyroid tissue (not recorded which). The receptor's source is an adult man with Graves' hyperthyroidism. This rearrangement joins TRBV30 to TRBJ2-7, with no clear D. In nucleotides, the CDR3 is TGTGCCTGGAGTGGCGGCTACGAGCAGTACTTC. This codes for CAWSGGYEQYF.